This T cell receptor (beta chain) was observed in a study of blood T cell repertoires in COVID-19. Study as a whole: Samples of COVID-19 (acute and convalescent) were obtained from the United States, Italy and Spain.

While infection was still active, Seattle patients were enrolled and then followed longitudinally. In the authors' workflow: Nucleated cell counts were estimated from reference gene primer amplification. Only in-frame clones appear in the TCRdb table, and some are missing; sequencing was by immunoSEQ multiplex PCR. V, J and clone size reflect that table, while D and trimming were determined from the DNA. Altogether fewer than 300,000 clones are present, more than 85% being singletons, with the ten largest covering about 2.2%. With 3 bases clipped from V and 10 bases from J, the junction kept 12 bases outside the gene matches. The CDR3 is 17 residues long. In germline, CDR1 is SGHRS, CDR2 YFSETQ.

The receptor was isolated from a woman in her 30s with COVID-19, enrolled during active disease. The sample taken for sequencing was peripheral blood. This chain connects TRBV5-1 to TRBJ2-1; TRBD2 matches at 14 bases. CDR3 bases: TGCGCCAGCAGCTCGCAGGGGGCCGGGACTAGCGGGGGCGAGCAGTTCTTC. It specifies CASSSQGAGTSGGEQFF.